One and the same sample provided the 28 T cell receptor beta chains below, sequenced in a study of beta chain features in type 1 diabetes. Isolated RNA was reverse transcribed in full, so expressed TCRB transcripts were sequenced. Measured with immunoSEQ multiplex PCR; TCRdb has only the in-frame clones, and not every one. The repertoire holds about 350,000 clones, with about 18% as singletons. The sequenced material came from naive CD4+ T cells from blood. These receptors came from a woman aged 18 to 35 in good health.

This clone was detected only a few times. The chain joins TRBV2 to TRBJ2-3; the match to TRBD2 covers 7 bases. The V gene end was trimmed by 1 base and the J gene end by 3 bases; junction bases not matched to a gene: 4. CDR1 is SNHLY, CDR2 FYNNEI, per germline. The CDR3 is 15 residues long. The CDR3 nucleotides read TGTGCCAGCAGTGAAGTTGGGCGGGAGACAGATACGCAGTATTTT. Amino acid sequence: CASSEVGRETDTQYF.

Here the CDR3 reads CASSSTGGTLNQPQHF. DNA of the CDR3: TGTGCCAGCAGCTCGACGGGAGGCACCCTCAATCAGCCCCAGCATTTT. The V gene is TRBV7-9, the J gene TRBJ1-5; D remains ambiguous. The V gene's germline CDR1 is SEHNR and CDR2 FQNEAQ (reference sequence). The V and J ends lost 4 bases and 3 bases respectively, with 16 bases between them. This CDR3 region has 16 residues.

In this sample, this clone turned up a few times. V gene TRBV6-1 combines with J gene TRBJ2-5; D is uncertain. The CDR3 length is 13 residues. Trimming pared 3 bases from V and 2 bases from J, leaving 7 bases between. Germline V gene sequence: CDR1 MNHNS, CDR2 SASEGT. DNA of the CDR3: TGTGCCAGCAGTGATAGCTATCAAGAGACCCAGTACTTC. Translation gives CASSDSYQETQYF.

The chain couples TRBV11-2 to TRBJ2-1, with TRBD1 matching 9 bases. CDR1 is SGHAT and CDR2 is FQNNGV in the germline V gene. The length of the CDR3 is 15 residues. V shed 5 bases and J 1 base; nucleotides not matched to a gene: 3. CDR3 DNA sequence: TGTGCCAGCAGCCCGGGACAGGGTTCCTACAATGAGCAGTTCTTC. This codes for CASSPGQGSYNEQFF.

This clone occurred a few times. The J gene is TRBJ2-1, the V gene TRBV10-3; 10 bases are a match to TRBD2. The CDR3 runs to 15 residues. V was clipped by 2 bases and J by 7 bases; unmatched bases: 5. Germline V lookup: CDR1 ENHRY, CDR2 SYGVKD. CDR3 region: CAISEASGSRNEQFF. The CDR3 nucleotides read TGTGCCATCAGTGAGGCTAGCGGGAGTAGGAATGAGCAGTTCTTC.

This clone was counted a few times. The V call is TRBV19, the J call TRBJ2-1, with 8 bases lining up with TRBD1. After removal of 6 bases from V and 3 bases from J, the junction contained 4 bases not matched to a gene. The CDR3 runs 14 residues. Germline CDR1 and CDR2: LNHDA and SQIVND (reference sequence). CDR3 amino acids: CASRGDRGYNEQFF. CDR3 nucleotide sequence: TGTGCCAGTAGGGGCGACAGGGGCTACAATGAGCAGTTCTTC.

Written as DNA, the CDR3 is TGTGCCAGCAGCGTAGATCATGGCGGGACCACCGGGGAGCTGTTTTTT. It codes for CASSVDHGGTTGELFF. V gene TRBV9 combines with J gene TRBJ2-2, with a weak D call TRBD2 (6 bases). Per the germline V gene, CDR1 is SGDLS and CDR2 is YYNGEE. Trimming took 0 bases from V and 4 from J, leaving 13 bases between them. This CDR3 spans 16 amino acids. The variable domain in full, completed from reference TRBV9 and TRBJ2-2, reads DSGVTQTPKHLITATGQRVTLRCSPRSGDLSVYWYQQSLDQGLQFLIQYYNGEERAKGNILERFSAQQFPDLHSELNLSSLELGDSALYFCASSVDHGGTTGELFFGEGSRLTVL.

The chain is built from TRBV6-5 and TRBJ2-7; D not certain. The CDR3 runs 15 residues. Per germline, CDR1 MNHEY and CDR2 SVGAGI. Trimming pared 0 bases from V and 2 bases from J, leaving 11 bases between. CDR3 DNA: TGTGCCAGCAGTTACTCGCCGGGTTCCCCCTACGAGCAGTACTTC. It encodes CASSYSPGSPYEQYF.

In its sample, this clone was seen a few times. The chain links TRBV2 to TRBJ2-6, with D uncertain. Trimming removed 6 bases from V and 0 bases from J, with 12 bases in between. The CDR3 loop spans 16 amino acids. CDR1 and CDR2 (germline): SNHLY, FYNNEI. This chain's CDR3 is CASSYLSRSGANVLTF. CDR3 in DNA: TGTGCCAGCAGCTATCTGTCGCGCTCTGGGGCCAACGTCCTGACTTTC.

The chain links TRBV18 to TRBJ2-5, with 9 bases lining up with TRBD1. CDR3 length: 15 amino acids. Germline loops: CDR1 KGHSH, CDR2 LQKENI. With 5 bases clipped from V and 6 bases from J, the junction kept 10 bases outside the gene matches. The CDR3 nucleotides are TGTGCCAGCTCATCTACCGGGACAGGGTCCAAGACCCAGTACTTC. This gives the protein CASSSTGTGSKTQYF.

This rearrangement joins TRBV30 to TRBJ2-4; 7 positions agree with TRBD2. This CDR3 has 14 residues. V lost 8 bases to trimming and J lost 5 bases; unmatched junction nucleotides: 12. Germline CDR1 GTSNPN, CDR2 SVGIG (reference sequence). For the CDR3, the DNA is TGTGCCCTAGGGAGGGAGGGAAACCAAAACATTCAGTACTTC. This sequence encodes CALGREGNQNIQYF.

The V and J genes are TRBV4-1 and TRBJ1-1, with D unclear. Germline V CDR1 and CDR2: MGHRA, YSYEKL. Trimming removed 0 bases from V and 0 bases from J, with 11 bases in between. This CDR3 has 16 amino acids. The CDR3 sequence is CASSQDPGRMNTEAFF. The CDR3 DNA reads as TGCGCCAGCAGCCAAGATCCAGGTAGGATGAACACTGAAGCTTTCTTT.

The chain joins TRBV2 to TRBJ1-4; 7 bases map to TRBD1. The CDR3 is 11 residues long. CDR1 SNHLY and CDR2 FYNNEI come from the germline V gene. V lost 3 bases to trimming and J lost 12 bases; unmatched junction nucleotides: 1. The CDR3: CASSERGQLFF. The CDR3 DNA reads TGTGCCAGCAGTGAGAGGGGGCAACTGTTTTTT.

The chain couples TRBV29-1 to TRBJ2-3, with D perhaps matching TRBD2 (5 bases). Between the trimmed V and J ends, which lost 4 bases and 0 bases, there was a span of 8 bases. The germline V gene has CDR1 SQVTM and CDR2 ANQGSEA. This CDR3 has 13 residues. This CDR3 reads CSVARDSTDTQYF. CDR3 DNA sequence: TGCAGCGTTGCCCGGGATAGCACAGATACGCAGTATTTT.

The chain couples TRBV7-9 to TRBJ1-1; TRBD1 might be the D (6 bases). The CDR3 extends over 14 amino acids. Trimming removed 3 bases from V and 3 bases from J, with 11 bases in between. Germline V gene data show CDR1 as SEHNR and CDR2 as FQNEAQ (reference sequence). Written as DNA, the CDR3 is TGTGCCAGCAGCTTCGCCAGGGGCGACACTGAAGCTTTCTTT. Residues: CASSFARGDTEAFF.

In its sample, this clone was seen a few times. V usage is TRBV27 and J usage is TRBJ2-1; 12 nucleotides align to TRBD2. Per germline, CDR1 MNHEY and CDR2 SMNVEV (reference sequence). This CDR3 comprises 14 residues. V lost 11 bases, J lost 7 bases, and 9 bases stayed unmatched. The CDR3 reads CARIATSGRNEQFF. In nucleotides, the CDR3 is TGTGCCCGAATAGCAACTAGCGGGAGGAATGAGCAGTTCTTC.

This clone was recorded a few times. The CDR3 region is CASRDLLSSYNEQFF. The CDR3, as DNA: TGTGCCAGCAGGGACTTGCTCTCTTCTTACAATGAGCAGTTCTTC. The chain links TRBV6-5 to TRBJ2-1; weak D call: TRBD2 (5 bases). Germline V lookup: CDR1 MNHEY, CDR2 SVGAGI. Trimming took off 6 bases at V and 4 bases at J, with 16 bases between the two ends. The CDR3 sequence is 15 residues long.

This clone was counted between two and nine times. DNA of the CDR3: TGCGCCAGCAGCCACCCCGCCCAGGGAAATGAGCAGTTCTTC. Encoded protein: CASSHPAQGNEQFF. This rearrangement joins TRBV4-1 to TRBJ2-1; D might be TRBD1 (5 bases). V was pared by 3 bases and J by 7 bases, with 13 bases between. The CDR3 sequence is 14 residues long. Germline V lookup: CDR1 MGHRA, CDR2 YSYEKL.

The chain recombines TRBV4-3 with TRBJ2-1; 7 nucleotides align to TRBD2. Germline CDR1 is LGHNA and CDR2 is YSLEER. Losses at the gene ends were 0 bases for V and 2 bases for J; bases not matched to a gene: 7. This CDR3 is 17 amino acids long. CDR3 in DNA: TGCGCCAGCAGCCAAGAGGGGGGGATGCTGACCTACAATGAGCAGTTCTTC. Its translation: CASSQEGGMLTYNEQFF.

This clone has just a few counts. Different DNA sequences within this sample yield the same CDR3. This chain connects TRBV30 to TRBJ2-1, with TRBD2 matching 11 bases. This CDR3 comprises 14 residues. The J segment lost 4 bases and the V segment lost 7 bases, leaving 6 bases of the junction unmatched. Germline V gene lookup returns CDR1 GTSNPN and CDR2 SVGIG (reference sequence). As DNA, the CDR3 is TGTGCCTCCACCGGGACTAGCGGATACAATGAGCAGTTCTTC. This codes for CASTGTSGYNEQFF.

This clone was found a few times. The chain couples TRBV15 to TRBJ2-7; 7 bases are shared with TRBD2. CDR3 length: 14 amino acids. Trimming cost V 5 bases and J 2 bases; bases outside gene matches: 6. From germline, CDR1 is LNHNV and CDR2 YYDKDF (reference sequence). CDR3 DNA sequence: TGTGCCACCAGCCCAGGGACTACTCCCTACGAGCAGTACTTC. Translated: CATSPGTTPYEQYF.

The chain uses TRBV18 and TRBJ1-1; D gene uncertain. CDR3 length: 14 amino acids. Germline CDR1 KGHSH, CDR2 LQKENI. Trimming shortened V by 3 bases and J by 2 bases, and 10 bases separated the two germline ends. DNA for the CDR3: TGTGCCAGCTCACCGGTGGAGATAAACACTGAAGCTTTCTTT. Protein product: CASSPVEINTEAFF.

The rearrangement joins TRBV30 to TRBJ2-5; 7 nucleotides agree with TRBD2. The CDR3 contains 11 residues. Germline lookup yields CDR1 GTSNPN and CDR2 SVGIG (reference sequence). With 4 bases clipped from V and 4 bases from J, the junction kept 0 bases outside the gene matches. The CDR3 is CAWTGGETQYF. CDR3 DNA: TGTGCCTGGACGGGGGGAGAGACCCAGTACTTC.

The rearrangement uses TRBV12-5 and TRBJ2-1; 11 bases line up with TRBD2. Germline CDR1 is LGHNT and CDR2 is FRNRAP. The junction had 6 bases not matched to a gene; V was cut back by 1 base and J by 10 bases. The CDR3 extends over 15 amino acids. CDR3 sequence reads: CASGLAGLAGGEQFF. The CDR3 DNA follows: TGTGCTAGTGGTTTGGCAGGACTAGCGGGTGGAGAGCAGTTCTTC.

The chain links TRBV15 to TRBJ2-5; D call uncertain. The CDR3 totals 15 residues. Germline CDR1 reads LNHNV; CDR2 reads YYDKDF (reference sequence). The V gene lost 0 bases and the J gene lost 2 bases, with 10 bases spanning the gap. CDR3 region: CATSRDRGSQETQYF. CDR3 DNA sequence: TGTGCCACCAGCAGAGATCGAGGTTCTCAAGAGACCCAGTACTTC. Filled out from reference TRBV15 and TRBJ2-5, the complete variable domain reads DAMVIQNPRYQVTQFGKPVTLSCSQTLNHNVMYWYQQKSSQAPKLLFHYYDKDFNNEADTPDNFQSRRPNTSFCFLDIRSPGLGDTAMYLCATSRDRGSQETQYFGPGTRLLVL.

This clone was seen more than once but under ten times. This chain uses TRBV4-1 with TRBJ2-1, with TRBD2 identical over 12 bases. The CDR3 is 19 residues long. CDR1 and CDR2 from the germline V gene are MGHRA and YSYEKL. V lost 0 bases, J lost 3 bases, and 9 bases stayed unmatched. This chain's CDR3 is CASSQDSGGLAGNYNEQFF. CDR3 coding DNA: TGCGCCAGCAGCCAAGATTCAGGCGGACTAGCGGGAAACTACAATGAGCAGTTCTTC.

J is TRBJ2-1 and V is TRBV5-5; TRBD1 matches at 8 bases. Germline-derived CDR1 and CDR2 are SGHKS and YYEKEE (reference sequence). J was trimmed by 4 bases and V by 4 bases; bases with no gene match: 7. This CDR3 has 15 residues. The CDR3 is CASSPGQGRYNEQFF. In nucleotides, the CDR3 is TGTGCCAGCAGCCCTGGACAGGGCCGATACAATGAGCAGTTCTTC.

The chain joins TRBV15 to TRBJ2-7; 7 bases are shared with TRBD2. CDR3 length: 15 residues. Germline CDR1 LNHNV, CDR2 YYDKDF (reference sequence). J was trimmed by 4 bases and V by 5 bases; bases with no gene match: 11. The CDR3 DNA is TGTGCCACCAGCTCGGGAGGTGACCCCGCATACGAGCAGTACTTC. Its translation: CATSSGGDPAYEQYF.